Listed below are T cell receptor beta chains from one sample, sequenced in a study of blood T cell repertoires in COVID-19. TCRdb's copy holds only in-frame clones and misses some; the assay was immunoSEQ multiplex PCR. Altogether around 260,000 clones are present, about nine tenths being singletons, with the ten largest covering roughly 4%. Input material: peripheral blood. Receptors originate from a man between 60 and 75 years old who had recovered from COVID-19. Both conserved end residues are part of each CDR3. The order of the fields is J gene, V gene, D gene, clone size, CDR3 DNA, CDR3 protein. The D gene is left open where the match is weak. A row's size may be missing; if present it is once, few, many or a size class.

J: TRBJ2-7
V: TRBV12-5
D: NA
size: NA
DNA: TGTGCTAGTGGTTTGGCGGACAGGGAGGGCGACGAGCAGTACTTC
CDR3: CASGLADREGDEQYF

J: TRBJ1-3
V: TRBV6-1
D: NA
size: NA
DNA: TGTGCCAGCAGTGAAAATAGAGTCGCCAGAAACACCATATATTTT
CDR3: CASSENRVARNTIYF

J: TRBJ1-1
V: TRBV27
D: NA
size: NA
DNA: TGTGCCAGCAGTTTATATAGCATGAACACTGAAGCTTTCTTT
CDR3: CASSLYSMNTEAFF

J: TRBJ1-2
V: TRBV5-4
D: TRBD1
size: once
DNA: TGTGCCAGCAGCTTGTGGTTCCTGCCGGGACAGGGGAGCGGCTACACCTTC
CDR3: CASSLWFLPGQGSGYTF

J: TRBJ2-7
V: TRBV11-2
D: TRBD1
size: NA
DNA: TGTGCCAGCAGCTTAGAACAGACAGGGGCCTACGAGCAGTACTTC
CDR3: CASSLEQTGAYEQYF

J: TRBJ2-7
V: TRBV3-1/TRBV3-2
D: NA
size: NA
DNA: TGTGCCAGCAGCCTATGGACAGATTTTGGGGAGCAGTACTTC
CDR3: CASSLWTDFGEQYF

J: TRBJ2-1
V: TRBV18
D: NA
size: NA
DNA: TGTGCCAGCTCAAAACAGGGCCGAGACTACAATGAGCAGTTCTTC
CDR3: CASSKQGRDYNEQFF

J: TRBJ2-5
V: TRBV15
D: NA
size: NA
DNA: TGTGCCACCAGCAGAGCTGGCAGACAAGAGACCCAGTACTTC
CDR3: CATSRAGRQETQYF

J: TRBJ2-3
V: TRBV15
D: NA
size: NA
DNA: TGTGCCACCAGCAGAGATTACTCCCCTAGCGCCAATACGCAGTATTTT
CDR3: CATSRDYSPSANTQYF

J: TRBJ2-3
V: TRBV12-5
D: TRBD1
size: NA
DNA: TGTGCTAGTGGTCCCGGACAGGTCGGAGATACGCAGTATTTT
CDR3: CASGPGQVGDTQYF

J: TRBJ1-4
V: TRBV5-1
D: NA
size: NA
DNA: TGCGCCAGCAGCTACATCACGGGGGTTGATGAAAAACTGTTTTTT
CDR3: CASSYITGVDEKLFF

J: TRBJ1-2
V: TRBV27
D: NA
size: NA
DNA: TGTGCCAGCAGTCTCTGGCAGGACTATGGCTACACCTTC
CDR3: CASSLWQDYGYTF

J: TRBJ2-3
V: TRBV11-3
D: TRBD2
size: NA
DNA: TGTGCCAGCAGCAAGCCTAGCGGGGCAGATACGCAGTATTTT
CDR3: CASSKPSGADTQYF

J: TRBJ1-1
V: TRBV25-1
D: TRBD1
size: NA
DNA: TGTGCCAGCAGGCCTCCGGGACAGGGGAACACTGAAGCTTTCTTT
CDR3: CASRPPGQGNTEAFF

J: TRBJ2-7
V: TRBV7-9
D: NA
size: NA
DNA: TGTGCCAGCAGCTTATCCGAGAAGCAGTACTTC
CDR3: CASSLSEKQYF

J: TRBJ1-3
V: TRBV5-4
D: NA
size: NA
DNA: TGTGCCAGCAGCCGTTGGGGGGGGTCAGGGTACGGAAACACCATATATTTT
CDR3: CASSRWGGSGYGNTIYF

J: TRBJ1-6
V: TRBV20-1
D: NA
size: NA
DNA: TGCAGTGCTAGTCGAGCGACCGATAATTCACCCCTCCACTTT
CDR3: CSASRATDNSPLHF

J: TRBJ2-5
V: TRBV12-2
D: NA
size: NA
DNA: TGTGCAAGTCGCTTAGGGTACAGTGCAGTACGGGAGACCCAGTACTTC
CDR3: CASRLGYSAVRETQYF

J: TRBJ2-2
V: TRBV7-7
D: NA
size: NA
DNA: TGTGCTAGCAGCTTTTCAGTTGTCACCGGGGAGCTGTTTTTT
CDR3: CASSFSVVTGELFF

J: TRBJ2-1
V: TRBV19
D: NA
size: once
DNA: TGTGCCACCAGCCAGGGGGGATCCTACAATGAGCAGTTCTTC
CDR3: CATSQGGSYNEQFF

J: TRBJ1-2
V: TRBV4-1
D: NA
size: NA
DNA: TGCGCCAGCAGCCAAGATAATACCGGCAGGGCCTATGGCTACACCTTC
CDR3: CASSQDNTGRAYGYTF

J: TRBJ1-1
V: TRBV5-4
D: TRBD1
size: NA
DNA: TGTGCCAGCAGCGTGGGACAGGGGGGACTCGGGAACACTGAAGCTTTCTTT
CDR3: CASSVGQGGLGNTEAFF

J: TRBJ2-7
V: TRBV27
D: NA
size: NA
DNA: TGTGCCAGCAGACGTGTCCAGGTCGACGAGCAGTACTTC
CDR3: CASRRVQVDEQYF

J: TRBJ2-1
V: TRBV2
D: TRBD1
size: NA
DNA: TGTGCCAGCAGTCCGGGACAGCGACGAAGCTCCTACAATGAGCAGTTCTTC
CDR3: CASSPGQRRSSYNEQFF

J: TRBJ1-5
V: TRBV19
D: TRBD1
size: NA
DNA: TGTGCCAGTAGTCGGGACAGCTATAGCAATCAGCCCCAGCATTTT
CDR3: CASSRDSYSNQPQHF

J: TRBJ1-5
V: TRBV10-1
D: TRBD1
size: NA
DNA: TGCGCCAGCAGTGCGGACAGGAATCAGCCCCAGCATTTT
CDR3: CASSADRNQPQHF

J: TRBJ1-2
V: TRBV5-1
D: NA
size: NA
DNA: TGCGCCAGCAGCTTGAGCAGGGGCGAGGGAACCTATGGCTACACCTTC
CDR3: CASSLSRGEGTYGYTF

J: TRBJ1-3
V: TRBV19
D: NA
size: NA
DNA: TGTGCCAGTAGTCAGGGGCCGAGCTCTGGAAACACCATATATTTT
CDR3: CASSQGPSSGNTIYF

J: TRBJ2-7
V: TRBV18
D: TRBD1
size: NA
DNA: TGTGCCAGCTCACCATTGGTCGGGACAGGGAATCGGGGTAACGAGCAGTACTTC
CDR3: CASSPLVGTGNRGNEQYF

J: TRBJ1-2
V: TRBV3-1/TRBV3-2
D: NA
size: few
DNA: TGTGCCAGCAGCCAAGTTGGAGGAGGTGGCTACACCTTC
CDR3: CASSQVGGGGYTF

J: TRBJ2-7
V: TRBV9
D: NA
size: NA
DNA: TGTGCCAGCAGCCCCGGGTCCTCCTACGAGCAGTACTTC
CDR3: CASSPGSSYEQYF

J: TRBJ2-7
V: TRBV7-3
D: TRBD1
size: once
DNA: TGTGCCAGCAGCCTCGGACAGGGGGGTACGTACGAGCAGTACTTC
CDR3: CASSLGQGGTYEQYF

J: TRBJ2-3
V: TRBV7-9
D: TRBD2
size: NA
DNA: TGTGCCAGCAGCCGGACTAGCATTAATGCAGATACGCAGTATTTT
CDR3: CASSRTSINADTQYF

J: TRBJ1-1
V: TRBV19
D: NA
size: many
DNA: TGTGCCGCTGGATCTACAGGTCGTCCTGAAGCTTTCTTT
CDR3: CAAGSTGRPEAFF

J: TRBJ1-1
V: TRBV7-2
D: NA
size: NA
DNA: TGTGCCAGCAGCTTATCCGCCGGGGGTGAAGCTTTCTTT
CDR3: CASSLSAGGEAFF

J: TRBJ2-3
V: TRBV9
D: TRBD2
size: NA
DNA: TGTGCCAGCAGCGTCACTAGCGGGGGAATGGGCACAGATACGCAGTATTTT
CDR3: CASSVTSGGMGTDTQYF

J: TRBJ2-2
V: TRBV2
D: NA
size: NA
DNA: TGTGCCAGCAGTATAGACACCGGGGAGCTGTTTTTT
CDR3: CASSIDTGELFF

J: TRBJ2-3
V: TRBV14
D: TRBD1
size: NA
DNA: TGTGCCAGCAGCATGACAGGGGCCACAGATACGCAGTATTTT
CDR3: CASSMTGATDTQYF

J: TRBJ2-5
V: TRBV16
D: TRBD2
size: NA
DNA: TGTGCCAGCAGGGTGGGGGGGAGGCAAGAGACCCAGTACTTC
CDR3: CASRVGGRQETQYF

J: TRBJ1-4
V: TRBV6-6
D: NA
size: NA
DNA: TGTGCCAGCATACGGGATTCGGATGAAAAACTGTTTTTT
CDR3: CASIRDSDEKLFF

J: TRBJ1-1
V: TRBV5-1
D: NA
size: NA
DNA: TGCGCCAGCAGCTCCCGAGGCGGCACTGAAGCTTTCTTT
CDR3: CASSSRGGTEAFF

J: TRBJ2-1
V: TRBV5-4
D: NA
size: few
DNA: TGTGCCAGCAGCCGGGGGCAGGGAGGGGTTGGAGGTGAGCAGTTCTTC
CDR3: CASSRGQGGVGGEQFF

J: TRBJ2-1
V: TRBV11-2
D: TRBD2
size: NA
DNA: TGTGCCAGCACACGAAGCGGGGGGCGTCTGTTCTTC
CDR3: CASTRSGGRLFF

J: TRBJ2-3
V: TRBV12-5
D: TRBD2
size: NA
DNA: TGTGCTAGTGCCACTAGCGGGGTTGCGCAGTATTTT
CDR3: CASATSGVAQYF

J: TRBJ2-3
V: TRBV7-2
D: TRBD1
size: NA
DNA: TGTGCCAGCAGCGCGGACAGGGGCGATACGCAGTATTTT
CDR3: CASSADRGDTQYF